The rows below give T cell receptor beta chains drawn from one sample of a study of blood T cell repertoires in COVID-19. TCRdb keeps only in-frame clones here, not all; method: immunoSEQ multiplex PCR. In the table there are some 66,000 clones, about 94% of which are singletons. The specimen was peripheral blood. These receptors were obtained from a man aged 70-80 years with active COVID-19. The CDR3 runs from the conserved cysteine through the conserved F or W. The D gene is left open where the match is weak. The size entry is marked missing in some rows and otherwise reads once, few, many or a size class.

D	J	size	V	DNA	CDR3
NA	TRBJ1-4	NA	TRBV20-1	TGCAGTGCTAGTGGAGGGACAACTAATGAAAAACTGTTTTTT	CSASGGTTNEKLFF
TRBD1	TRBJ1-2	once	TRBV6-6	TGTGCCAGCAGTTACGCCGAAACAGGGGAGAACTATGGCTACACCTTC	CASSYAETGENYGYTF
NA	TRBJ1-1	NA	TRBV4-3	TGCGCCAGCAGCCGACAGCCCCGCGCTGAAGCTTTCTTT	CASSRQPRAEAFF
NA	TRBJ1-3	NA	TRBV5-1	TGCGCCAGCAGACCTACCGAGAGCTCTGGAAACACCATATATTTT	CASRPTESSGNTIYF
NA	TRBJ2-5	NA	TRBV3-1/TRBV3-2	TGTGCCAGCAGCCACAGAGGACAAGAACAAGAGACCCAGTACTTC	CASSHRGQEQETQYF
TRBD1	TRBJ2-2	NA	TRBV10-3	TGTGCCATCAGTGATCAGGGGGCGCCCACCGGGGAGCTGTTTTTT	CAISDQGAPTGELFF
TRBD1	TRBJ2-1	NA	TRBV2	TGTGCCAGCAGGGAAGACAGGGTTGAGCAGTTCTTC	CASREDRVEQFF
TRBD1	TRBJ2-2	NA	TRBV7-2	TGTGCCAGCAGCTTAGCGTGGACAGGGAACACCGGGGAGCTGTTTTTT	CASSLAWTGNTGELFF
NA	TRBJ1-2	NA	TRBV4-3	TGCGCCAGCAGCCAAGATCGGGGGGCCCTGGAGAGCTACACCTTC	CASSQDRGALESYTF
NA	TRBJ1-6	NA	TRBV3-1/TRBV3-2	TGTGCCAGCAGCCAAGATTCCACCCTCGGGTCACCCCTCCACTTT	CASSQDSTLGSPLHF
TRBD2	TRBJ2-1	NA	TRBV27	TGTGCCAGCAGTTTAAGGGCGGGGGTCCGCAATGAGCAGTTCTTC	CASSLRAGVRNEQFF
NA	TRBJ2-1	NA	TRBV5-1	TGCGCCAGCAGCTTGGGTCGGGGGTATTACAATGAGCAGTTCTTC	CASSLGRGYYNEQFF
NA	TRBJ2-5	NA	TRBV16	TGTGCCAGCAGCCAAGAGGAGTACGAGACCCAGTACTTC	CASSQEEYETQYF
NA	TRBJ1-1	NA	TRBV7-9	TGTGCCAGCAGCTTAGATCCAGGGGTTGAAGCTTTCTTT	CASSLDPGVEAFF
TRBD2	TRBJ2-5	NA	TRBV10-1	TGCGCCAGCAGTGAGTCGGCGGCCGAGCTAGCGGGGGAGACCCAGTACTTC	CASSESAAELAGETQYF
TRBD2	TRBJ2-3	NA	TRBV9	TGTGCCAGCAGCGTCGGGGGGACCGTAAGAACAGATACGCAGTATTTT	CASSVGGTVRTDTQYF
TRBD2	TRBJ2-5	NA	TRBV11-2	TGTGCCAGCAGCTTAGGGAAGACTAGCGGGGCTTGGGAGACCCAGTACTTC	CASSLGKTSGAWETQYF
TRBD2	TRBJ2-1	NA	TRBV7-3	TGTGCCAGCTCGCGGGGGGTCGACAATGAGCAGTTCTTC	CASSRGVDNEQFF
NA	TRBJ2-1	once	TRBV5-1	TGCGCCAGCAGCTTCAGGACAGAGTCCTACAATGAGCAGTTCTTC	CASSFRTESYNEQFF
NA	TRBJ1-2	NA	TRBV20-1	TGCAGTGCTCCAGGGGACCATGGCTACACCTTC	CSAPGDHGYTF
NA	TRBJ1-5	NA	TRBV27	TGTGCCAGCAGTTTTCGGGGGGCAACTGCAGACAATCAGCCCCAGCATTTT	CASSFRGATADNQPQHF
NA	TRBJ2-5	NA	TRBV3-1/TRBV3-2	TGTGCCAGCAGCCCAAGTTTCTCAGGACGGGCGGGAGAGACCCAGTACTTC	CASSPSFSGRAGETQYF
NA	TRBJ2-1	once	TRBV11-2	TGTGCCAGCAGCTACAACAATGAGCAGTTCTTC	CASSYNNEQFF
TRBD1	TRBJ2-2	NA	TRBV5-1	TGCGCCAGCAGCTTGCTAGGACAGGGGAAGAACGGGGAGCTGTTTTTT	CASSLLGQGKNGELFF
TRBD2	TRBJ2-2	NA	TRBV4-2	TGTGCCAGCAGCCAAGAGCGGGGGGGCCGGACCGGGGAGCTGTTTTTT	CASSQERGGRTGELFF
NA	TRBJ2-1	NA	TRBV7-9	TGTGCCAGCAGCTTGGAGGGTGGGTTCTACAATGAGCAGTTCTTC	CASSLEGGFYNEQFF
NA	TRBJ2-1	NA	TRBV6-6	TGTGCCAGCAGTTACTTCGGGACATCTAAAAATGAGCAGTTCTTC	CASSYFGTSKNEQFF
NA	TRBJ1-2	NA	TRBV7-3	TGTGCCAGCAGCGAACAGGGTTATGGCTACACCTTC	CASSEQGYGYTF
NA	TRBJ1-5	once	TRBV19	TGTGCCAGTAGTACACACAGTAATAGCAATCAGCCCCAGCATTTT	CASSTHSNSNQPQHF
TRBD2	TRBJ2-5	NA	TRBV11-3	TGTGCCAGCAGCTTAGACGGGACTAGCAGAGAGACCCAGTACTTC	CASSLDGTSRETQYF
TRBD1	TRBJ2-1	NA	TRBV9	TGTGCCAGCAGCGTAGAGGGGGCTCCCTACAATGAGCAGTTCTTC	CASSVEGAPYNEQFF
NA	TRBJ2-7	NA	TRBV19	TGTGCCAGTAGGGGGGGCCGGGACAGCTACGAGCAGTACTTC	CASRGGRDSYEQYF
TRBD1	TRBJ2-3	NA	TRBV29-1	TGCAGCGTTTCAATCGGGACAGTCGCAGATACGCAGTATTTT	CSVSIGTVADTQYF
NA	TRBJ1-4	NA	TRBV5-1	TGCGCCAGCAGCTTAGGACTCTATGAAAAACTGTTTTTT	CASSLGLYEKLFF
NA	TRBJ1-5	NA	TRBV5-1	TGCGCCAGCAGCGGGGGGAGCAATCAGCCCCAGCATTTT	CASSGGSNQPQHF
TRBD1	TRBJ1-3	NA	TRBV9	TGTGCCAGCAGCGTCGGGACAGTCTCTGGAAACACCATATATTTT	CASSVGTVSGNTIYF
TRBD2	TRBJ2-4	NA	TRBV4-2	TGTGCCAGCAGCCAAGAAGAGGGACTAGCTAAAAACATTCAGTACTTC	CASSQEEGLAKNIQYF
TRBD1	TRBJ1-2	few	TRBV28	TGTGCCAGCAGTCTAAGAGCCGCCGGGACAGGGGGCGGGGGTGGCTACACCTTC	CASSLRAAGTGGGGGYTF
NA	TRBJ2-3	NA	TRBV2	TGTGCCAGCAGTAGACTGGAATCGGTCGATACGCAGTATTTT	CASSRLESVDTQYF
NA	TRBJ2-6	NA	TRBV20-1	TGCAGTGCTAGTCAGATCTCAGGTTTCTCTGGGGCCAACGTCCTGACTTTC	CSASQISGFSGANVLTF
TRBD1	TRBJ1-1	once	TRBV29-1	TGCAGCGTAAGGACAGGAATAAGGAACACTGAAGCTTTCTTT	CSVRTGIRNTEAFF
TRBD1	TRBJ1-1	once	TRBV18	TGTGCCAGCTCACCGAGAGCCGGGACAGGATTGAACACTGAAGCTTTCTTT	CASSPRAGTGLNTEAFF
TRBD1	TRBJ1-2	NA	TRBV5-4	TGTGCCAGCAGCTGGGGACAGGGGCGTGCCTATGGCTACACCTTC	CASSWGQGRAYGYTF
TRBD1	TRBJ2-1	NA	TRBV5-1	TGCGCCAGCAGCGGAGGACAGGCCCCCGCACCCTACTCCTACAATGAGCAGTTCTTC	CASSGGQAPAPYSYNEQFF
TRBD1	TRBJ1-1	NA	TRBV11-2	TGTGCCAGCAGCTTAGACAGGGGGATGAAAACTGAAGCTTTCTTT	CASSLDRGMKTEAFF